Reported below is one T cell receptor beta chain. Antigen unknown. This specimen comes from a study of regulatory T cells in long-lasting Graves disease. Regarding the study as a whole: The sample size was small, and this may have reduced accuracy. Persistent disease was characterized by preferential usage of TRBV28, TRBJ1-2 and TRBJ2-5. Persistent Graves' disease cases displayed lower TCR diversity than newly diagnosed ones.

As to time point: persistent/refractory GD, antithyroid drugs over 5 years with positive TRAb. Scientists built the TCR library using RNA that was extracted from PBMCs. This CDR3 comprises 14 residues. Trimming stripped 2 bases from V and 7 bases from J, with 12 bases between. Germline V gene sequence: CDR1 SGHTA, CDR2 FQGTGA. Building of the TCR beta libraries involved iRepertoire HTBI primers and Arm-PCR of CDR3 regions. TCRdb ran MiXCR on the multiplex PCR reads and lists one entry per CDR3 protein. The data contain over 650,000 distinct CDR3 sequences, approximately 29% of them singletons. The sequence derives from a female donor with Graves disease. Sequences were derived from peripheral blood mononuclear cells (PBMCs), sampled when the disease was refractory, from a patient treated with antithyroid drugs. The V gene is TRBV7-3, the J gene TRBJ2-1, with D hard to call. The CDR3 DNA follows: TGTGCCAGCAGCTTAGGCCAGGAGCGTAATGAGCAGTTCTTC. Translating gives CASSLGQERNEQFF.